Sequencing of this T cell receptor beta chain was carried out in a study of response to subunit inactivated influenza vaccine. One entry per CDR3 protein results from TCRdb running MiXCR on the RT-PCR reads. The repertoire consists of 750,000 to 850,000 distinct CDR3 sequences, with about 18% occurring once and the leading ten covering around 9.9%. This clonotype was counted at least ten times. Trimming left V 3 bases short and J 1 base short, with 9 bases between. CDR1 MDHEN and CDR2 SYDVKM come from the germline V gene. The CDR3 totals 14 residues. The chain couples TRBV28 to TRBJ2-5, with D possibly matching TRBD1 (5 bases). The receptor was derived from a man aged 50 to 59 who received an inactivated influenza vaccine. Sequenced here: PBMCs from blood, sampled 5 days after vaccination. The CDR3 bases are TGTGCCAGCAGTTTCCGTCAGGGCCAAGAGACCCAGTACTTC. Its protein product is CASSFRQGQETQYF.